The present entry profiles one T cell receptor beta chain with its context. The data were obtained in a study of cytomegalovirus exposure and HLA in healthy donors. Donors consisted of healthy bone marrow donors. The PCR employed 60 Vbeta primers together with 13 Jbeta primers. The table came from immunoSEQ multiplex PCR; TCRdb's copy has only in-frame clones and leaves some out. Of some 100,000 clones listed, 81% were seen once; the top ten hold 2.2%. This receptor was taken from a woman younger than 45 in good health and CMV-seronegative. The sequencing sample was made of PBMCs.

The CDR3 sequence is CASSIDRANYGYTF. The CDR3 DNA follows: TGTGCCAGCAGTATCGACAGGGCCAACTATGGCTACACCTTC. This rearrangement joins TRBV27 to TRBJ1-2, with 7 bases that match TRBD1. The CDR3 spans 14 residues. Trimming cost V 5 bases and J 2 bases; bases outside gene matches: 5. Per the germline V gene, CDR1 is MNHEY and CDR2 is SMNVEV (reference sequence).